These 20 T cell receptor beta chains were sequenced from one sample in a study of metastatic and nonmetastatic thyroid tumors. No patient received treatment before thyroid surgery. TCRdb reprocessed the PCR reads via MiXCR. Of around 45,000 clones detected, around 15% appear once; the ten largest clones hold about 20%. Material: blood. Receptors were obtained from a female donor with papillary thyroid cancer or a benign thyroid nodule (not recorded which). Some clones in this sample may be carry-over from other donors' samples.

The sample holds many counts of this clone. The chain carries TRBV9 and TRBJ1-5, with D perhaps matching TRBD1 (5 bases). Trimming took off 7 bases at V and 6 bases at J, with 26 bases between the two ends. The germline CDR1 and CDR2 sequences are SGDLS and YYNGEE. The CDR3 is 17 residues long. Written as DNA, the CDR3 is TGTGCCAGCCGCCGGGCGGGGAGGGGAGGGAATGGTCAGCCCCAGCATTTT. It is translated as CASRRAGRGGNGQPQHF.

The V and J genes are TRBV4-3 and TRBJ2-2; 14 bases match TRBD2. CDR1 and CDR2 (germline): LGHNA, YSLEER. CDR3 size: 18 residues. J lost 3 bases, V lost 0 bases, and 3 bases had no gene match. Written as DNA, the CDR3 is TGCGCCAGCAGCCAAGATCGGACTAGCGGGGGGTACACCGGGGAGCTGTTTTTT. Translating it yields CASSQDRTSGGYTGELFF.

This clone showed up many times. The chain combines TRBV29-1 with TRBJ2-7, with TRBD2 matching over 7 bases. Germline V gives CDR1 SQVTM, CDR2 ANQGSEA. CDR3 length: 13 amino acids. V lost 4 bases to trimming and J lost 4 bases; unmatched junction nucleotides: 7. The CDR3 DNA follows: TGCAGCGTTGGAGGGAGGGATAGGTACGAGCAGTACTTC. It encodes CSVGGRDRYEQYF.

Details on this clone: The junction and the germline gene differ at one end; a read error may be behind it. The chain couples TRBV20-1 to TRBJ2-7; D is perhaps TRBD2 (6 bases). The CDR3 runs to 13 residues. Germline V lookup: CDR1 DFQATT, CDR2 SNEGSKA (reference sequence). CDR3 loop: CSSRDFGTYEQYF. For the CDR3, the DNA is TGCAGTTCTAGAGACTTCGGGACTTACGAGCAGTACTTC.

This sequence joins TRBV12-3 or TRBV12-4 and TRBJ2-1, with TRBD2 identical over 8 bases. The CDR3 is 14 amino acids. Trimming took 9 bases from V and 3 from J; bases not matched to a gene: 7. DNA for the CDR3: TGTGCCAGTTTTGGTAGCGGGGTCTACAATGAGCAGTTCTTC. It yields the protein CASFGSGVYNEQFF.

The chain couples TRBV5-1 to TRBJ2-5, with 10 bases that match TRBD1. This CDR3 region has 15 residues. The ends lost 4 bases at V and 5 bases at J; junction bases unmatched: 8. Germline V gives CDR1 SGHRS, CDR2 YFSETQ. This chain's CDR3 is CASSPTGTGEETQYF. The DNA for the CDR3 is TGCGCCAGCAGCCCAACAGGGACAGGGGAGGAGACCCAGTACTTC.

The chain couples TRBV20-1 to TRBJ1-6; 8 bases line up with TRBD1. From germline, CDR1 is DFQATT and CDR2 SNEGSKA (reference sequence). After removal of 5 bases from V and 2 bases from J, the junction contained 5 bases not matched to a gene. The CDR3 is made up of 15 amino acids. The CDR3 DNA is TGCAGTGCTTCGGACAGGGTCACCTATAATTCACCCCTCCACTTT. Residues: CSASDRVTYNSPLHF.

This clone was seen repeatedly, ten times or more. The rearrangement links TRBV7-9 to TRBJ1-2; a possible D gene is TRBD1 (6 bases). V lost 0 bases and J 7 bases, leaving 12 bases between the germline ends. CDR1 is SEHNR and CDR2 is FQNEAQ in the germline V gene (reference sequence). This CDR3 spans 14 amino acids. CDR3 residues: CASSLAGGPGGYTF. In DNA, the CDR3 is TGTGCCAGCAGCTTAGCGGGGGGGCCGGGTGGCTACACCTTC.

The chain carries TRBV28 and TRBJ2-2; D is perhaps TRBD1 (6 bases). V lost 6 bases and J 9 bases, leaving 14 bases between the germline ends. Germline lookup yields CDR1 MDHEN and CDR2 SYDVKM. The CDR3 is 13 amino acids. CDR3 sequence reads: CASRDSAVRELFF. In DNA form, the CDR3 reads TGTGCCAGCAGGGACAGTGCTGTCCGGGAGCTGTTTTTT.

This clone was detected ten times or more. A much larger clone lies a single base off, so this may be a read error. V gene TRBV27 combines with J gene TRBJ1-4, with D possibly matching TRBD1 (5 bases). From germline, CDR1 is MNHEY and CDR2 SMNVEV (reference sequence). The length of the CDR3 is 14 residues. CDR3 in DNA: TGTGCCGGCAGTTTTGGGCAGGGTAGGGGAAAACTGTTTTTT. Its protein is CAGSFGQGRGKLFF.

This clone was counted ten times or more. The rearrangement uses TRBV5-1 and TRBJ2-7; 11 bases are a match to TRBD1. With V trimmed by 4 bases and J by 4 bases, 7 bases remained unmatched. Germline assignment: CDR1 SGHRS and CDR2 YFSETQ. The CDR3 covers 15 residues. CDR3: CASSPTGTGGYEQYF. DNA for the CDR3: TGCGCCAGCAGCCCCACCGGGACAGGGGGTTACGAGCAGTACTTC.

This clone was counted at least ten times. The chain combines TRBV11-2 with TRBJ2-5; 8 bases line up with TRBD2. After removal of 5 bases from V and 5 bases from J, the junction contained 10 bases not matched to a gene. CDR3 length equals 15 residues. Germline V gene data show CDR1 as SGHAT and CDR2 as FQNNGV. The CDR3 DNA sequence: TGTGCCAGCAGCCCACTCGGGGGGGAAGGGGAGACCCAGTACTTC. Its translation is CASSPLGGEGETQYF.

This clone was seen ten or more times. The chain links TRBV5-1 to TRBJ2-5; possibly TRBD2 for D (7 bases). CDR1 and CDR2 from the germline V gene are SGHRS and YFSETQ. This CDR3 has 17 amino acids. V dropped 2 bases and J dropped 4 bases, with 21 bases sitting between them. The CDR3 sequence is CASSFGNLGGATETQYF. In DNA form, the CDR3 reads TGCGCCAGCAGCTTTGGAAACTTAGGGGGGGCGACAGAGACCCAGTACTTC. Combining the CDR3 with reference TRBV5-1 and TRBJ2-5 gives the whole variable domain KAGVTQTPRYLIKTRGQQVTLSCSPISGHRSVSWYQQTPGQGLQFLFEYFSETQRNKGNFPGRFSGRQFSNSRSEMNVSTLELGDSALYLCASSFGNLGGATETQYFGPGTRLLVL.

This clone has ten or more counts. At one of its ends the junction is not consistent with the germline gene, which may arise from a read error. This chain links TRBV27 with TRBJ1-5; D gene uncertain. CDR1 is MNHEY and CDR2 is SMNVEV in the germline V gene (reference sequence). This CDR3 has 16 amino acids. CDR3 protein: CTSSLIRSVSNQPQHF. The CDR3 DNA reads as TGCACCAGCAGTTTAATCCGAAGTGTTAGCAATCAGCCCCAGCATTTT.

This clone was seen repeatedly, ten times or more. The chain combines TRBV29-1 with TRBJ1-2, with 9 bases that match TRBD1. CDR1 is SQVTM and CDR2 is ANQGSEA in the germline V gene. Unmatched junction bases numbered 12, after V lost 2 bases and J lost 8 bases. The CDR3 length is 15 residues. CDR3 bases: TGCAGCGTTGAACCGGGGACAGGGACGGGGGCGGGCTACACCTTC. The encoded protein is CSVEPGTGTGAGYTF.

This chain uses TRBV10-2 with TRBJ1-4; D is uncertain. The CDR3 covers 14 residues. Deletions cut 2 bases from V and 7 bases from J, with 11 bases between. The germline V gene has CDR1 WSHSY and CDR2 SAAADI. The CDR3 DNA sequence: TGCGCCAGCAGTGAGCGGGGTCTTGGTGAAAAACTGTTTTTT. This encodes CASSERGLGEKLFF.

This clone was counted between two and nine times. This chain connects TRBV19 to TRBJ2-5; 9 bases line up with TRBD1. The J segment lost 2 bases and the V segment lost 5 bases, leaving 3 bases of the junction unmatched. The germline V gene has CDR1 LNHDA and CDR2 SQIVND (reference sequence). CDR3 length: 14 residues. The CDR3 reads CASSPGTGQETQYF. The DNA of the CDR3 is TGTGCCAGTAGTCCTGGGACAGGGCAAGAGACCCAGTACTTC. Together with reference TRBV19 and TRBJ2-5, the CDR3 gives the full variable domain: DGGITQSPKYLFRKEGQNVTLSCEQNLNHDAMYWYRQDPGQGLRLIYYSQIVNDFQKGDIAEGYSVSREKKESFPLTVTSAQKNPTAFYLCASSPGTGQETQYFGPGTRLLVL.

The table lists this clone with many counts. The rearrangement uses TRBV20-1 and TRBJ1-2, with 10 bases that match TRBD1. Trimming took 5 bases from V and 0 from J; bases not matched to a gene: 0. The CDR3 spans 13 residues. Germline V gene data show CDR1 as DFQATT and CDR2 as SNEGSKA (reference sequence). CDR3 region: CSAGTGANYGYTF. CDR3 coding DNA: TGCAGTGCTGGGACAGGGGCTAACTATGGCTACACCTTC.

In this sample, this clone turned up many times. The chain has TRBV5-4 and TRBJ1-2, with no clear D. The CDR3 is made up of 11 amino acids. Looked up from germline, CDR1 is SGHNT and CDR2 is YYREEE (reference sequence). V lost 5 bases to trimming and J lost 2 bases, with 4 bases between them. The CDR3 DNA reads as TGTGCCAGCAGTTCAAACTATGGCTACACCTTC. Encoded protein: CASSSNYGYTF.

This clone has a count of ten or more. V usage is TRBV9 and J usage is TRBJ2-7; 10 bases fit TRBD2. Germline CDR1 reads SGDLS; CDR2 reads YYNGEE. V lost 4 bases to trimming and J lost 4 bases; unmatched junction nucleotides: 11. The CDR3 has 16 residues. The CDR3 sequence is CASSPNGLAGVYEQYF. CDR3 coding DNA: TGTGCCAGCAGCCCGAATGGCCTAGCGGGAGTTTACGAGCAGTACTTC.